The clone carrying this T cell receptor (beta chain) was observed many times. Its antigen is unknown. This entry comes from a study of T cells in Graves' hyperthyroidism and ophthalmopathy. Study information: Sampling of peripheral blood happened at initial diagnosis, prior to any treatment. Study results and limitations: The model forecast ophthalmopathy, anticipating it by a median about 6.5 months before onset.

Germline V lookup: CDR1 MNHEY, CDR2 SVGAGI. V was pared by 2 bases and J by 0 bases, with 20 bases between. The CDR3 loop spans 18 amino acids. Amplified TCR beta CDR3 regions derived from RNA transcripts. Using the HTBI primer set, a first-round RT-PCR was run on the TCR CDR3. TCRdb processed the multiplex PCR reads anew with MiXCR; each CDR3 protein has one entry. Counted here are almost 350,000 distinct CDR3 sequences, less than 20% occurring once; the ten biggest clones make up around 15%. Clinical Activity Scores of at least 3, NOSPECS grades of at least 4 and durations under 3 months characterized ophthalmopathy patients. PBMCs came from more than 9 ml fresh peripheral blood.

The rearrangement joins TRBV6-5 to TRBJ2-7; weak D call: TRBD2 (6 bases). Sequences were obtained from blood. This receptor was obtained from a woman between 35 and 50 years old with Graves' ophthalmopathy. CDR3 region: CASSYQNVRDWSSYEQYF. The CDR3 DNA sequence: TGTGCCAGCAGTTACCAGAATGTTCGGGACTGGAGCTCCTACGAGCAGTACTTC.